What follows are 31 T cell receptor beta chains derived from one specimen sequenced in a study of T cells in narcolepsy (dated by TCRdb to 2017 to 2018). Library generation was performed with the immunoSEQ multiplex PCR assay. TCRdb limited this immuneACCESS table to in-frame rearrangements with V and J called. A share of clones is missing; checked studies link under half to unresolved V genes, and the rest is unexplained. The sample yields some 35,000 clones; approximately 85% were counted once. Nearly 2.5% of the sample is in the top ten clones. The sequenced sample was CD45RA- memory CD4+ T cells from PBMCs. Explained via the paper, the cell subset or site label denotes: memory T cells sorted ex vivo from peripheral blood. These receptors were collected from a human donor with narcolepsy.

The J gene is TRBJ2-4, the V gene TRBV6-6; 7 positions agree with TRBD2. V shed 2 bases and J 6 bases; nucleotides not matched to a gene: 1. The CDR3 is 13 amino acids. CDR1 is MNHNY and CDR2 is SVGAGI in the germline V gene (reference sequence). The CDR3 sequence: CASSYAGVNIQYF. The CDR3 DNA is TGTGCCAGCAGTTACGCGGGGGTAAACATTCAGTACTTC.

This clone was seen once. This chain joins TRBV7-2 and TRBJ1-2, with 8 bases fitting TRBD1. The CDR3 consists of 16 residues. Looked up from germline, CDR1 is SGHTA and CDR2 is FQGNSA. Losses at the gene ends were 2 bases for V and 4 bases for J; bases not matched to a gene: 9. The DNA for the CDR3 is TGTGCCAGCAGCTTAAGCTCAGGGACAGGAGTCTATGGCTACACCTTC. This sequence encodes CASSLSSGTGVYGYTF.

The V call is TRBV6-5, the J call TRBJ2-1, with unresolved D. Germline assignment: CDR1 MNHEY and CDR2 SVGAGI. With 5 bases removed from V and 8 bases from J, the gap between germline ends came to 7 bases. The length of the CDR3 is 11 residues. CDR3 in DNA: TGTGCCAGCAGTCGACACGATGAGCAGTTCTTC. It encodes CASSRHDEQFF.

The rearrangement joins TRBV7-2 to TRBJ1-6; 8 nucleotides align to TRBD1. CDR3 size: 14 residues. J gave up 13 bases and V 4 bases, and 9 bases lay outside the gene matches. Germline-derived CDR1 and CDR2 are SGHTA and FQGNSA. CDR3 amino acids: CASSSRTGQAPLHF. The CDR3 DNA sequence: TGTGCCAGCAGCTCACGGACAGGGCAGGCCCCCCTCCACTTT.

This rearrangement joins TRBV30 to TRBJ2-1; 7 nucleotides align to TRBD1. The V gene's germline CDR1 is GTSNPN and CDR2 SVGIG (reference sequence). The CDR3 contains 11 residues. V lost 8 bases to trimming and J lost 4 bases; unmatched junction nucleotides: 2. Written as DNA, the CDR3 is TGTGCCAGGGACAGTTACAATGAGCAGTTCTTC. This gives the protein CARDSYNEQFF.

This clone has just a few counts. This sequence joins TRBV6-5 and TRBJ1-3, with D perhaps TRBD1 (5 bases). Germline CDR1 reads MNHEY; CDR2 reads SVGAGI. The CDR3 runs to 11 residues. The ends were cut back, 10 bases at V and 9 bases at J, with 13 bases in the middle. As DNA, the CDR3 is TGTGCCACCAGGGACCGGGTCACCATATATTTT. It specifies CATRDRVTIYF.

This clone appeared once. The CDR3 protein is CASSFQVNTEAFF. The CDR3 nucleotides read TGCGCCAGCAGCTTTCAAGTGAACACTGAAGCTTTCTTT. The chain couples TRBV5-1 to TRBJ1-1, with no clear D. Germline lookup yields CDR1 SGHRS and CDR2 YFSETQ. Deletions cut 2 bases from V and 0 bases from J, with 5 bases between. The CDR3 runs 13 residues.

CDR3 residues: CASSLSGQDYNEQFF. The CDR3 DNA reads TGTGCCAGCAGCTTAAGCGGGCAAGACTACAATGAGCAGTTCTTC. This sequence joins TRBV11-2 and TRBJ2-1, with D maybe TRBD2 (6 bases). CDR3 length: 15 amino acids. Germline CDR1 and CDR2: SGHAT and FQNNGV. V lost 2 bases and J lost 3, with 11 bases in between.

The chain has TRBV27 and TRBJ2-3; D is undetermined. V gave up 6 bases and J gave up 7 bases, with 8 bases separating them. The germline CDR1 and CDR2 sequences are MNHEY and SMNVEV (reference sequence). This CDR3 has 11 amino acids. The CDR3 sequence is CASSPKYTQYF. The DNA of the CDR3 is TGTGCCAGCAGCCCTAAATATACGCAGTATTTT.

The chain is built from TRBV19 and TRBJ1-5, with 10 bases lining up with TRBD1. Per germline, CDR1 LNHDA and CDR2 SQIVND (reference sequence). Losses at the gene ends were 6 bases for V and 2 bases for J; bases not matched to a gene: 1. The CDR3 has 14 amino acids. The CDR3 coding sequence is TGTGCCAGTAGCGGGACAGGGGGCAATCAGCCCCAGCATTTT. Residues: CASSGTGGNQPQHF.

This chain connects TRBV2 to TRBJ1-5; D call uncertain. V was cut by 6 bases and J by 0 bases, with 15 bases left in between. Germline V gene sequence: CDR1 SNHLY, CDR2 FYNNEI. The CDR3 has 16 residues. CDR3 nucleotide sequence: TGTGCCAGCAGCGAAAGAGAATCTCATAGCAATCAGCCCCAGCATTTT. This encodes CASSERESHSNQPQHF.

The chain combines TRBV9 with TRBJ2-2; TRBD1 agrees at 9 bases. Per the germline V gene, CDR1 is SGDLS and CDR2 is YYNGEE. The length of the CDR3 is 18 residues. The trim removed 1 base at V and 1 base at J, leaving 8 bases unmatched. DNA of the CDR3: TGTGCCAGCAGCGTAATCTCCACGGGACAGGGGAACACCGGGGAGCTGTTTTTT. This translates into CASSVISTGQGNTGELFF.

The rearrangement links TRBV5-1 to TRBJ1-4; 8 nucleotides align to TRBD1. This CDR3 is built from 17 residues. Trimming at V came to 3 bases and at J to 0 bases, leaving 7 bases not matched to a gene. Germline CDR1 reads SGHRS; CDR2 reads YFSETQ. The CDR3 coding sequence is TGCGCCAGCAGCTCAGGACAGGGCCTCACAACTAATGAAAAACTGTTTTTT. This sequence encodes CASSSGQGLTTNEKLFF.

Turning to this clone: Other DNA sequences in this sample translate to the same CDR3. V and J are TRBV30 and TRBJ2-7; 7 bases match TRBD2. This CDR3 region has 13 residues. V gave up 5 bases and J gave up 2 bases; unmatched junction bases: 6. Germline V gene data show CDR1 as GTSNPN and CDR2 as SVGIG (reference sequence). Here the CDR3 reads CAWGGRAAYEQYF. The CDR3, as DNA: TGTGCCTGGGGTGGGAGGGCGGCCTACGAGCAGTACTTC.

The chain employs TRBV28 and TRBJ2-7; maybe TRBD2 (5 bases). From germline, CDR1 is MDHEN and CDR2 SYDVKM. This CDR3 contains 12 residues. The V gene lost 8 bases and the J gene lost 0 bases, with 8 bases spanning the gap. CDR3 bases: TGTGCCAGCGGAGGTATCTCCTACGAGCAGTACTTC. Amino acid sequence: CASGGISYEQYF.

The J gene is TRBJ1-2, the V gene TRBV5-1; 7 bases line up with TRBD1. V shed 3 bases, J shed 0 bases, and the junction held 5 bases outside the gene matches. Germline values: CDR1 SGHRS, CDR2 YFSETQ. The CDR3 extends over 15 amino acids. The chain's CDR3 is CASSWSGTANYGYTF. The DNA for the CDR3 is TGCGCCAGCAGCTGGTCCGGGACAGCTAACTATGGCTACACCTTC. Together with reference TRBV5-1 and TRBJ1-2, the CDR3 gives the full variable domain: KAGVTQTPRYLIKTRGQQVTLSCSPISGHRSVSWYQQTPGQGLQFLFEYFSETQRNKGNFPGRFSGRQFSNSRSEMNVSTLELGDSALYLCASSWSGTANYGYTFGSGTRLTVV.

The rearrangement links TRBV7-3 to TRBJ2-6; D unresolved. The CDR3 is made up of 15 amino acids. V lost 7 bases to trimming and J lost 0 bases, with 10 bases between them. The V gene's germline CDR1 is SGHTA and CDR2 FQGTGA. For the CDR3, the DNA is TGTGCCAGCAACCAAAAGAGCTCTGGGGCCAACGTCCTGACTTTC. This gives the protein CASNQKSSGANVLTF. The whole variable domain, remainder taken from reference TRBV7-3 and TRBJ2-6, is GAGVSQTPSNKVTEKGKYVELRCDPISGHTALYWYRQSLGQGPEFLIYFQGTGAADDSGLPNDRFFAVRPEGSVSTLKIQRTERGDSAVYLCASNQKSSGANVLTFGAGSRLTVL.

The sample holds a few counts of this clone. V gene TRBV2 combines with J gene TRBJ2-7; no clear D gene. Germline V lookup: CDR1 SNHLY, CDR2 FYNNEI. The CDR3 is made up of 11 amino acids. V lost 5 bases to trimming and J lost 3 bases, with 5 bases between them. As DNA, the CDR3 is TGTGCCAGCAGTACCCTCTACGAGCAGTACTTC. Protein product: CASSTLYEQYF.

The chain uses TRBV6-1 and TRBJ2-3, with 9 bases aligning to TRBD1. Germline loops: CDR1 MNHNS, CDR2 SASEGT. V dropped 3 bases and J dropped 3; count of bases not matched to a gene: 4. The CDR3 spans 15 residues. CDR3 nucleotides: TGTGCCAGCAGTGATCCGGGACAGGGTACAGATACGCAGTATTTT. It is translated as CASSDPGQGTDTQYF.

The gene calls are TRBV29-1 and TRBJ2-5; D not certain. V was clipped by 6 bases and J by 4 bases, with 21 bases between them. The CDR3 is 15 residues long. Germline V gene sequence: CDR1 SQVTM, CDR2 ANQGSEA. The chain's CDR3 is CSVDFGQARGETQYF. Written as DNA, the CDR3 is TGCAGCGTCGACTTCGGGCAGGCTCGTGGAGAGACCCAGTACTTC.

This chain links TRBV7-7 with TRBJ2-5; 11 positions match TRBD1. Germline V gene sequence: CDR1 SSHAT, CDR2 FNYEAQ (reference sequence). This CDR3 is 15 amino acids long. CDR3 sequence: CASGQGAGVQETQYF. As DNA, the CDR3 is TGTGCTAGCGGACAGGGGGCAGGAGTTCAAGAGACCCAGTACTTC.

The gene calls are TRBV19 and TRBJ2-5; 9 nucleotides align to TRBD1. The CDR3 runs to 16 residues. In germline, CDR1 is LNHDA, CDR2 SQIVND (reference sequence). V dropped 3 bases and J dropped 4; count of bases not matched to a gene: 9. CDR3: CASSMRRGQGGETQYF. For the CDR3, the DNA is TGTGCCAGTAGTATGAGAAGGGGACAGGGAGGAGAGACCCAGTACTTC.

This clone is a singleton in its sample. The chain employs TRBV19 and TRBJ1-5; tentative D call: TRBD1 (6 bases). CDR3 length: 14 amino acids. Germline loops: CDR1 LNHDA, CDR2 SQIVND (reference sequence). Between the trimmed V and J ends, which lost 4 bases and 7 bases, there was a span of 14 bases. The CDR3 region has the DNA TGTGCCAGTAGTACGCAGGGGAGCGGACAGCCCCAGCATTTT. Translating it yields CASSTQGSGQPQHF.

The rearrangement joins TRBV5-6 to TRBJ2-7; 9 nucleotides agree with TRBD1. The CDR3 sequence is 14 residues long. Germline V CDR1 and CDR2: SGHDT, YYEEEE. V dropped 2 bases and J dropped 5; count of bases not matched to a gene: 5. CDR3 bases: TGTGCCAGCAGCTTATGGGACAGGGACCACGAGCAGTACTTC. This sequence encodes CASSLWDRDHEQYF.

The chain combines TRBV5-1 with TRBJ2-5; possible D gene TRBD2, 6 bases. The CDR3 contains 15 residues. Germline V gene data show CDR1 as SGHRS and CDR2 as YFSETQ. With 4 bases removed from V and 5 bases from J, the gap between germline ends came to 18 bases. CDR3 in amino acids: CASSPTGPREETQYF. The CDR3 DNA follows: TGCGCCAGCAGCCCAACGGGACCTCGGGAGGAGACCCAGTACTTC.

This chain links TRBV6-1 with TRBJ1-5; 7 positions agree with TRBD1. V gave up 4 bases and J gave up 7 bases; unmatched junction bases: 13. The CDR3 is made up of 16 amino acids. The germline gives CDR1 MNHNS, CDR2 SASEGT. The CDR3, as DNA: TGTGCCAGCAGTGGGAGACGCGGACAGGAGACACAGCCCCAGCATTTT. Protein product: CASSGRRGQETQPQHF.

Details on this clone: Other DNA sequences within the sample encode an identical CDR3. V gene TRBV27 combines with J gene TRBJ2-3; D possibly corresponds to TRBD1 (5 bases). Germline CDR1 is MNHEY and CDR2 is SMNVEV (reference sequence). CDR3 length: 15 amino acids. Trimming shortened V by 5 bases and J by 2 bases, and 14 bases separated the two germline ends. The chain's CDR3 is CASSSFRGNTDTQYF. For the CDR3, the DNA is TGTGCCAGCAGTAGCTTTAGGGGAAACACAGATACGCAGTATTTT.

The V and J genes are TRBV11-1 and TRBJ2-6; D may be TRBD2 (5 bases). Germline V lookup: CDR1 SGHAT, CDR2 FQDESV (reference sequence). This CDR3 has 17 residues. Trimming removed 3 bases at V and 0 bases at J, with 12 bases between. DNA for the CDR3: TGTGCCAGCAGCTTCGGAGGAGGTGGCTCTGGGGCCAACGTCCTGACTTTC. Protein product: CASSFGGGGSGANVLTF.

This clone has only a few counts. This sequence joins TRBV19 and TRBJ2-7, with 7 bases lining up with TRBD1. The CDR3 totals 14 residues. Looked up from germline, CDR1 is LNHDA and CDR2 is SQIVND (reference sequence). V shed 5 bases and J 3 bases; nucleotides not matched to a gene: 7. CDR3 amino acids: CASSFAGGSYEQYF. In DNA form, the CDR3 reads TGTGCCAGTAGTTTCGCAGGGGGAAGCTACGAGCAGTACTTC. The whole variable domain, remainder taken from reference TRBV19 and TRBJ2-7, is DGGITQSPKYLFRKEGQNVTLSCEQNLNHDAMYWYRQDPGQGLRLIYYSQIVNDFQKGDIAEGYSVSREKKESFPLTVTSAQKNPTAFYLCASSFAGGSYEQYFGPGTRLTVT.

The chain has TRBV19 and TRBJ2-3; D is ambiguous. V lost 6 bases and J 2 bases, leaving 12 bases between the germline ends. The CDR3 covers 14 residues. Germline V gene data show CDR1 as LNHDA and CDR2 as SQIVND (reference sequence). The CDR3 is CASRRGSTTDTQYF. The CDR3 DNA reads TGTGCCAGTAGAAGAGGTTCGACCACAGATACGCAGTATTTT. The full variable domain, completed using reference TRBV19 and TRBJ2-3, is DGGITQSPKYLFRKEGQNVTLSCEQNLNHDAMYWYRQDPGQGLRLIYYSQIVNDFQKGDIAEGYSVSREKKESFPLTVTSAQKNPTAFYLCASRRGSTTDTQYFGPGTRLTVL.

The chain carries TRBV6-6 and TRBJ1-6; a possible D gene is TRBD1 (6 bases). The germline V gene has CDR1 MNHNY and CDR2 SVGAGI (reference sequence). This CDR3 contains 15 residues. V lost 6 bases to trimming and J lost 7 bases, with 16 bases between them. The CDR3 loop is CASSTVTGTNSPLHF. CDR3 sequence (DNA): TGTGCCAGCAGCACAGTAACAGGGACCAATTCACCCCTCCACTTT.